Sequencing of this T cell receptor (beta chain) was carried out in a study of T cells in Graves' hyperthyroidism and ophthalmopathy. This clonotype was observed many times. The source material, RNA transcripts, was used to amplify TCR beta CDR3 regions. First-round RT-PCR of the TCR CDR3 relied on the HTBI primer set. TCRdb reprocessed the multiplex PCR reads with MiXCR, giving one entry per CDR3 protein. This sample has some 550,000 distinct CDR3 sequences; 15% to 20% occur once, and the top ten carry more than 3%. There are 16 residues in the CDR3. Trimming pared 4 bases from V and 4 bases from J, leaving 22 bases between. Germline V lookup: CDR1 GTSNPN, CDR2 SVGIG (reference sequence).

J is TRBJ2-5 and V is TRBV30; possibly TRBD1 or TRBD2 for D (6 bases each). The sequenced sample was blood. The sequence derives from a woman aged 40 to 55 with Graves' ophthalmopathy. The CDR3 DNA reads TGTGCCTGGACCCGTCTGGGGGGCAGGAGTCTAGAGACCCAGTACTTC. Translating it yields CAWTRLGGRSLETQYF.